Detailed here is one TCR beta chain. This clone was observed once. Its antigen remains undetermined. A read error may produce the germline difference seen at one junction end. The germline V gene sets CDR1 to MNHEY and CDR2 to SVGAGI. The CDR3 sequence holds 15 residues, the cysteine and phenylalanine included. The retained sequence is limited to the CDR3, 45 bases, with the frame set at the first base. The data stem from a study of cytomegalovirus exposure and HLA in healthy donors (dated 2017 in TCRdb). Background for the entire study: An earlier analysis of a few hundred of the donors reported under 300 Gb of sequence data and 117 million unique TCR beta sequences obtained from around 170 million T cells. In an earlier analysis of about 590 of the donors, high-throughput TCR beta sequencing was used to judge whether each TCR beta V gene segment behaved as functional or pseudogenic. The number of typed donors differed by locus: about 629-630 for A, B, C, DRB1 and DQB1; roughly 510 for DQA1; fewer than 610 for DPA1; and some 430 for DPB1. In addition to the first cohort of approximately 670 subjects, a separate validation cohort of approximately 130 different subjects was used. Every discovery cohort repertoire had been produced on one sequencing platform. To study patterns of TCR occurrence, a later analysis re-analyzed previously published TCR beta repertoires from several hundred donors and added high-resolution HLA genotyping. The study combined high-throughput TCR immunosequencing, statistical association of individual TCRs with disease status, and machine learning to predict cytomegalovirus infection status. Roughly 300 gigabases of sequencing data and 70 million to 100 million unique TCR sequences made up an early release that covered around 640 HLA-typed donors. Roughly five DR-DQ haplotypes were treated as single units for association and clustering because of strong linkage in the cohort. The study was designed to test whether signatures of past pathogen exposure could be identified by cataloging public T cell receptors. Among about 410 genotyped donors of the cohort, an average of around 250,000 unique TCR beta nucleotide sequences was sequenced per donor, of which about 18% were non-productive. The genetic ancestry cluster associated with self-reported Caucasian donors included around four fifths of the roughly 360 genotyped donors. Rather than drawing on any new phenotypic data, the later analysis identified candidate immune exposures from TCR beta sequences and the way those sequences occurred across donors. Alongside the repertoire data, information on donor age, sex, ethnicity and CMV serostatus was compiled. Both class I and class II loci were covered by HLA typing, at four-digit resolution. The study profiled the T cell repertoires of under 700 subjects by immunosequencing and related them to cytomegalovirus serostatus. A later genetic analysis used genome-wide SNP genotypes for about three fifths of the 666 donors, treating that subset as a discovery cohort.

Library creation used the immunoSEQ multiplex PCR assay. A mixture of 60 forward primers for TCR Vbeta segments and 13 reverse primers for TCR Jbeta segments was used in the multiplex PCR. Amplification of the CDR3 region of rearranged TCR beta genes was performed with a multiplex PCR assay on genomic DNA. The Illumina HiSeq System was used to sequence the amplified TCR beta libraries as 87-base-pair reads. The source study handled its data this way. A later analysis counted around 72 million unique TCR beta chains across the 690 or so repertoires, and around 9.9 million of these chains were shared by at least two donors. A nearest-neighbor algorithm error-corrected the raw reads and collapsed the reads into unique sequences, merging closely related sequences to remove PCR and sequencing errors. V, D and J gene segments were assigned by aligning CDR3 sequences to IMGT reference sequences. For a sequence to be retained, at least a six-nucleotide match to both a V gene segment and a J gene segment was required. A rearrangement counted as productive if the CDR3 had no stop codons and remained in frame with V and J, and every other rearrangement counted as non-productive. CDR3 was defined according to IMGT convention as the region running from the second conserved V-encoded cysteine to the conserved J-encoded phenylalanine. The earlier analysis of about 590 of the donors excluded sequences that lacked an unambiguous match to a single V gene segment. In an earlier analysis of approximately 610 of the donors, V segments were called functional above 56.7% productive rearrangements and were called segregating when the between-donor standard deviation exceeded 5%. A statistical classification framework was built to diagnose cytomegalovirus status from the catalog of TCR beta chain sequences. In a later analysis, V and J genes were assigned by comparing TCR nucleotide sequences against IMGT/GENE-DB human TR gene sequences. A later analysis assigned CDR3 sequences and most-parsimonious VDJ recombination scenarios with the TCRdist pipeline. In a later analysis, each TCR beta chain was defined by its CDR3 amino acid sequence together with its V-gene family, and reads lacking a unique V-gene family were excluded. In a later analysis, 550 to 650 highly shared, low-generation-probability nucleotide sequences were removed to address suspected cross-contamination and a sequencing artifact. A later analysis calculated a clonal expansion index for each public chain from normalized within-repertoire ranks of inferred template counts. In a later analysis, generation probabilities were computed with a VDJ recombination model fitted to out-of-frame rearrangements, and the resulting probabilities were checked against IGoR. A later analysis scored TCR-TCR, TCR-HLA and TCR-CMV co-occurrence with hypergeometric tests, applying a repertoire-size bias correction to TCR pairs. To estimate false discovery rates, a later analysis permuted the HLA or CMV assignments 20 times. A later analysis grouped co-occurring TCRs with DBSCAN, adding TCRdist sequence similarity when clustering within HLA-allele-positive subsets. Repertoires with fewer than 30,000 or more than 120,000 public chains were left out of co-occurrence clustering, as were five repertoires with anomalous nucleotide sharing. The clones in this table, taken by TCRdb from immuneACCESS, are in-frame only. Not every clone is retained; where verified, under half of the shortfall comes from an unresolved V gene, and the cause of the rest is unknown. D and trimming come from the DNA, and the V and J calls and clone size come from that table. In this sample the table shows under 130,000 clones, 83% of which occur a single time. The ten largest account for approximately 6.1% of the sample.

Here is what the overall study found, with its caveats: Strong co-occurrence of HLA alleles, especially DR and DQ, made assigning TCR associations to individual alleles difficult. In both the original and validation cohorts, the classifier was reported to diagnose cytomegalovirus status with high specificity and sensitivity. The authors suggested that the approach could potentially be generalized to other disease states and immunological phenotypes. A later genetic analysis reported fewer N-insertions in productive TCRs among donors in an Asian-associated ancestry cluster than the roughly 700-donor mean. Linkage disequilibrium might explain the correlated functional status among segregating V segments, but an unknown experimental factor could not be excluded. According to a later analysis, TCR association rates differed among HLA loci, with DRB1 alleles showing the most associated TCRs and HLA-C alleles showing the fewest. The cohort was sequenced for TCR beta chains only, and without alpha or paired-chain data the features that could be detected were limited. Roughly uniform sequencing depth across donors was assumed in presence/absence analyses, although this assumption may not hold. Across donors, most TCR sequences were observed very rarely, whereas some public TCRs were present in many individuals. HLA typing was unavailable for some donors at each locus, so association tests used only the typed subset. Because counts were too low, roughly 17 rarely observed V segments, including chromosome 9 orphons, were left out of the earlier analysis of approximately 580 of the donors. A few of the identified cytomegalovirus-associated TCR beta chains were confirmed in vitro to be specific for cytomegalovirus antigens. The only immune exposure information available for the cohort was CMV serostatus. A total of some 180 TCR beta chains were listed by the study as associated with cytomegalovirus. A later analysis found that most CMV-associated TCR beta chains appeared HLA-restricted, with HLA associations seemingly driven largely by CMV exposure. A cluster of highly shared sequence variants was judged likely to be a technical artifact of the sequencing pipeline. An earlier analysis of around 600 of the donors showed that most TCR beta V segments appeared in productive rearrangements either about 87% or about 30% of the time, which broadly matched IMGT annotations. A later analysis associated roughly 17,000 TCR beta sequences with specific HLA alleles at a false discovery rate of 0.05. In a later analysis, several top co-occurrence clusters were reported to appear linked to parvovirus B19, influenza, CMV and Epstein-Barr virus. Some IMGT-functional V segments, including TRBV6-2 and TRBV6-3, could not be distinguished by the 87-base-pair reads and were therefore excluded. V-gene and J-gene trimming of TCR beta chains was associated with a missense DCLRE1C variant in a later genetic analysis, and the association was replicated in an independent cohort. A further reported finding was that TCR beta sequences accurately predicted the HLA-A and HLA-B alleles for most subjects in the first cohort. In a later analysis, HLA-associated TCR beta chains were found to be more clonally expanded and to have lower generation probabilities than equally common non-associated chains.

The cohort comprised more than 550 healthy bone marrow donors. All cohort members were sampled while nominally healthy, although unrecorded immune exposures were likely present. The donor tested CMV seronegative and was one of the 352 seronegative cohort members. Every donor gave a peripheral blood sample, and the peripheral blood mononuclear cells from that sample were used for TCR beta sequencing. Genomic DNA was extracted from the blood cell samples with the Qiagen DNeasy Blood Extraction Kit. Sequencing input: PBMCs. This receptor chain uses TRBV6-5 and TRBJ2-7, and 7 bases in between align with TRBD2. The sequence derives from a man between 18 and 35 years old in good health and CMV-seronegative. The DNA sequence is TGTGCCATCAGTGCCCCGCGGGGGAGCTCCTACGAGCAGTACTTC. It translates as CAISAPRGSSYEQYF.